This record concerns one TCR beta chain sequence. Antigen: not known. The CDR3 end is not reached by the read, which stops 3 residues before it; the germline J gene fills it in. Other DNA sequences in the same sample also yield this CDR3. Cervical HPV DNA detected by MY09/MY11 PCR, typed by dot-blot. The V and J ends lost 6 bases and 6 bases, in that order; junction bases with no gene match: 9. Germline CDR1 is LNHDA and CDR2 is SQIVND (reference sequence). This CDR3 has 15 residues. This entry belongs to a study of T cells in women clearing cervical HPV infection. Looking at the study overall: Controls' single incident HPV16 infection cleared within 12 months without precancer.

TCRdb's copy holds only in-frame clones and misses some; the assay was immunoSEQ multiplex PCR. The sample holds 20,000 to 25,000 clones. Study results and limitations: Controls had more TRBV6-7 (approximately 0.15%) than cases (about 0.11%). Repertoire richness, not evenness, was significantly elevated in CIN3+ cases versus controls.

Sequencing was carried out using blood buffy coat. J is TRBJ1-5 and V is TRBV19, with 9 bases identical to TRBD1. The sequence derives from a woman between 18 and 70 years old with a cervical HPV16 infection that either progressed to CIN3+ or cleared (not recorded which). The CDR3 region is CASSQTGGWSQPQHF. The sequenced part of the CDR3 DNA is TGTGCCAGTAGCCAGACAGGGGGATGGAGTCAGCCC.